A selection of T cell receptor beta chains follows, all from one sample in a study of tumor and adjacent non-tumor tissue in lung cancer. TCRdb recomputed calls from the multiplex PCR reads with MiXCR, one row per CDR3 protein. Among some 100,000 distinct CDR3 sequences listed, more than 55% were seen once. Sequencing used distant non-tumor lung tissue. These receptors originate from a young man with non-small cell lung cancer. The CDR3 runs from the conserved cysteine through the conserved F or W.

>TRBJ2-7|TRBV4-1
CASSSEIGRPSYEQYF
>TRBJ2-3|TRBV6-6
CANTLGWGPGTDTQYF
>TRBJ2-3|TRBV20-1
CSARRLAGKADTQYF
>TRBJ2-4|TRBV20-1
CSAREGTGIGIIAENIQYF
>TRBJ2-7|TRBV5-8
CASNLPLLVGEQYF
>TRBJ1-1|TRBV6-2/TRBV6-3
CASSYAGGEAFF
>TRBJ2-4|TRBV10-3
CAISAREGAGNIQYF
>TRBJ1-6|TRBV11-2
CAGKRVGDSYLPLHF
>TRBJ2-2|TRBV20-1
CSARDFSESRTGELFF
>TRBJ2-4|TRBV11-1
CSSTHSGGATKNIQYF
>TRBJ2-3|TRBV29-1
CSVDRGRDTQYF
>TRBJ2-1|TRBV20-1
CNALTWTSVLHEQFF
>TRBJ2-7|TRBV6-2/TRBV6-3
CASSYPRDSYEQYF
>TRBJ2-7|TRBV10-2
CTNSVVRQGPYEQYF
>TRBJ2-1|TRBV6-5
CASSYSISGRIRNEQFF
>TRBJ2-3|TRBV6-4
CASRTSIDTQYF
>TRBJ2-3|TRBV11-2
CASSLSDSSTDTQYF
>TRBJ2-1|TRBV6-2/TRBV6-3
CASRQTGSSNEQFF
>TRBJ2-5|TRBV20-1
CSARLSWGADEETQYF
>TRBJ2-1|TRBV11-2
CVSSLEGWGGLAALGQFF
>TRBJ2-7|TRBV12-3/TRBV12-4
CASNQVGGPYDQYF
>TRBJ1-2|TRBV7-8
CASSPGGDKYGYTF
>TRBJ1-2|TRBV7-2
CASSSGISNYGYTF
>TRBJ2-3|TRBV5-1
CASSLGTGTDTQYF
>TRBJ1-3|TRBV6-5
CASSTGEHSGNTIYF
>TRBJ2-2|TRBV11-3
CASSRRQGELFF
>TRBJ1-4|TRBV11-3
CASSLVSDEKPFF
>TRBJ2-7|TRBV4-1
CASSQNSLRNYDQYF
>TRBJ2-3|TRBV14
CASSPSGGTDTQYF
>TRBJ2-5|TRBV20-1
CSAKLGPGEVQYF
>TRBJ2-1|TRBV5-6
CASSGTSFNEQFF
>TRBJ1-1|TRBV29-1
CSVEDGGRGEALF
>TRBJ1-2|TRBV5-6
CASSIQGEYGYTF
>TRBJ2-7|TRBV6-5
CANSWSSSGSYEQYF
>TRBJ1-2|TRBV19
CASSKDGANYGYTF
>TRBJ1-1|TRBV11-1
CASSPPGNSRTEAFF
>TRBJ2-7|TRBV5-6
CASSQGGTGGYYEQYF
>TRBJ2-3|TRBV6-4
CASSRGGPTDTQYF
>TRBJ2-1|TRBV5-6
CASNVSAKKFF
>TRBJ2-5|TRBV6-5
CASSLMRPTVSWETQYF
>TRBJ1-1|TRBV7-8
CASSLGRSNTEAFF
>TRBJ2-1|TRBV11-2
CASSPPVLDEQFF
>TRBJ2-2|TRBV6-2/TRBV6-3
CTSSSQGHTGELFF
>TRBJ2-7|TRBV11-3
CASSSIRYEQYF
>TRBJ2-7|TRBV11-2
CASSSDGHYEQYF